This T cell receptor (beta chain) is drawn from a study of blood T cell repertoires in COVID-19. The wider study: Sources were T cells, B-cell-depleted T cells, or PBMCs; the material itself was cDNA or gDNA.

The Seattle patients, enrolled during active infection, were followed longitudinally. There are 16 residues in the CDR3. Germline-derived CDR1 and CDR2 are KGHSH and LQKENI. V shed 4 bases and J 0 bases; nucleotides not matched to a gene: 8. Clones were sequenced by immunoSEQ multiplex PCR, and TCRdb holds only the in-frame ones, with some missing. The sample carries more than 350,000 clones, around 87% recorded once. Sequencing was carried out using peripheral blood. The receptor's source is a woman in her twenties or thirties with COVID-19, enrolled during active disease. The V and J genes are TRBV18 and TRBJ1-1; 7 nucleotides match TRBD1. CDR3 region: CASSRLRQGMNTEAFF. DNA for the CDR3: TGTGCCAGCTCACGACTAAGACAGGGAATGAACACTGAAGCTTTCTTT.